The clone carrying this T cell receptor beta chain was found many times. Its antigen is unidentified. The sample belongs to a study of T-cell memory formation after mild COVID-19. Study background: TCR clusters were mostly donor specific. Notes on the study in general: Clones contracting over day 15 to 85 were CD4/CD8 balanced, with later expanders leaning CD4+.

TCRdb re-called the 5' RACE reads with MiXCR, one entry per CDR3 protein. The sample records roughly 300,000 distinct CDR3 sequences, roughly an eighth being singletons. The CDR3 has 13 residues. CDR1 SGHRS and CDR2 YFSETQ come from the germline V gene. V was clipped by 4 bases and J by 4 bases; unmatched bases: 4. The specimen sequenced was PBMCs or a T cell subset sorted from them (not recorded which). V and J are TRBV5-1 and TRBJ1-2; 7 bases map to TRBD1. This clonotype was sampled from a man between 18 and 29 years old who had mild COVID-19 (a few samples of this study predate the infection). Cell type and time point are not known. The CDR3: CASSPTGFYGYTF. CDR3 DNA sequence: TGCGCCAGCAGCCCGACAGGGTTCTATGGCTACACCTTC.